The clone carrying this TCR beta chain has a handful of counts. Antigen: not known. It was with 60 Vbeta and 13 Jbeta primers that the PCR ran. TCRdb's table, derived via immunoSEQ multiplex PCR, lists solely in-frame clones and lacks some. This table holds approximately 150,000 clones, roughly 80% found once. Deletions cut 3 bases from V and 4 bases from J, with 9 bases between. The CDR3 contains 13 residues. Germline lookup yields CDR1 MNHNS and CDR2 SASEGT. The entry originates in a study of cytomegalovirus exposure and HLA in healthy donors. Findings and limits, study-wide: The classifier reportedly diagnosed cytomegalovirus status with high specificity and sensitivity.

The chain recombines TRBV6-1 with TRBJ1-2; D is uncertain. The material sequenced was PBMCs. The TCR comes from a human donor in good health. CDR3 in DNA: TGTGCCAGCAGTGATACCAGATTCTATGGCTACACCTTC. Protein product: CASSDTRFYGYTF.